This is a list of T cell receptor beta chains from one sample in a study of CD8 T cells in Susac syndrome. MiXCR was run by TCRdb on the immunoSEQ multiplex PCR reads, yielding one entry per CDR3 protein. The sample holds 150,000 to 190,000 distinct CDR3 sequences, less than 97% seen once. Source material: CD8+ T cells from PBMCs. These TCRs come from a human donor with multiple sclerosis. CDR3s include the opening cysteine and the closing phenylalanine or tryptophan. A D gene is named only where the DNA matches it firmly. Clone size is given for some rows only: seen once, a few or many times, or a class if the clone is expanded.

-	-	TRBV20-1	TRBJ2-7	CSARLSSSYEQYF	TGCAGTGCTAGACTCAGTAGCTCCTACGAGCAGTACTTC
-	TRBD2	TRBV20-1	TRBJ2-1	CSARVLAGPWDEQFF	TGCAGTGCTAGAGTACTAGCGGGGCCCTGGGATGAGCAGTTCTTC
-	-	TRBV20-1	TRBJ1-5	CSARPREANQPQHF	TGCAGTGCTAGACCCAGGGAAGCCAATCAGCCCCAGCATTTT
-	-	TRBV11-2	TRBJ1-1	CASSVPGQGKNTEAFF	TGTGCCAGCAGCGTACCGGGACAAGGGAAAAACACTGAAGCTTTCTTT
-	-	TRBV20-1	TRBJ2-1	CSATYTPINEQFF	TGCAGTGCTACTTACACTCCCATCAATGAGCAGTTCTTC
-	-	TRBV12-3/TRBV12-4	TRBJ2-7	CASSFRTENEQYF	TGTGCCAGCAGTTTTAGGACGGAAAACGAGCAGTACTTC
-	-	TRBV4-1	TRBJ2-3	CASSQETSSVSDTQYF	TGCGCCAGCAGCCAAGAAACTAGCAGTGTTTCAGATACGCAGTATTTT
-	-	TRBV25-1	TRBJ1-5	CASTPLGPSGRNQPQHF	TGTGCCAGCACTCCTCTGGGGCCCTCGGGTCGCAATCAGCCCCAGCATTTT
-	-	TRBV12-3/TRBV12-4	TRBJ1-2	CASSSTTTPGTNYGYTF	TGTGCCAGCAGTTCCACGACGACGCCAGGGACTAACTATGGCTACACCTTC
-	TRBD2	TRBV13	TRBJ2-2	CASSPSGGAIGELFF	TGTGCCAGCAGCCCTAGCGGGGGGGCTATCGGGGAGCTGTTTTTT
-	-	TRBV4-1	TRBJ1-1	CASSQDGPLMNTEAFF	TGCGCCAGCAGCCAAGATGGCCCACTAATGAACACTGAAGCTTTCTTT
-	TRBD1	TRBV14	TRBJ2-5	CASSQETGGETQYF	TGTGCCAGCAGCCAAGAAACAGGGGGAGAGACCCAGTACTTC
-	TRBD1	TRBV29-1	TRBJ1-1	CSVALTGANTEAFF	TGCAGCGTTGCTTTGACAGGGGCGAACACTGAAGCTTTCTTT
-	-	TRBV20-1	TRBJ2-7	CSARGIGDMAYEQYF	TGCAGTGCTAGAGGAATAGGGGACATGGCCTACGAGCAGTACTTC
once	-	TRBV20-1	TRBJ2-7	CSAGNRDTAYEQYF	TGCAGTGCTGGTAACCGGGACACGGCCTACGAGCAGTACTTC
-	-	TRBV6-6	TRBJ2-5	CASRKGGTETQYF	TGTGCCAGCAGAAAAGGAGGGACGGAGACCCAGTACTTC
-	TRBD1	TRBV7-9	TRBJ1-2	CASSGTGIYGYTF	TGTGCCAGCAGCGGGACAGGGATCTATGGCTACACCTTC
once	-	TRBV12-3/TRBV12-4	TRBJ2-7	CASSKPWGQNEQYF	TGTGCCAGCAGTAAACCCTGGGGGCAGAACGAGCAGTACTTC
-	TRBD2	TRBV20-1	TRBJ2-1	CSAKLAGGYNEQFF	TGCAGTGCTAAACTAGCGGGGGGTTACAATGAGCAGTTCTTC
once	-	TRBV6-2/TRBV6-3	TRBJ2-7	CASSYSTSSGNYEQYF	TGTGCCAGCAGTTACTCGACTAGTAGCGGAAACTACGAGCAGTACTTC
-	TRBD2	TRBV7-3	TRBJ2-4	CASSSSGGDIQYF	TGTGCCAGCAGCTCCAGCGGGGGTGACATTCAGTACTTC
-	-	TRBV29-1	TRBJ2-7	CSATGGVSYEQYF	TGCAGCGCTACAGGGGGGGTGTCCTACGAGCAGTACTTC
-	-	TRBV12-5	TRBJ1-5	CASGFWGTRDQPQHF	TGTGCTAGTGGTTTTTGGGGGACGAGAGATCAGCCCCAGCATTTT
-	-	TRBV6-1	TRBJ1-3	CASSEDEGAGNTIYF	TGTGCCAGCAGTGAAGATGAGGGAGCTGGAAACACCATATATTTT
once	TRBD1	TRBV7-9	TRBJ2-5	CASSVRDRGRETQYF	TGTGCCAGCAGCGTCCGGGACAGGGGAAGGGAGACCCAGTACTTC
-	TRBD1	TRBV13	TRBJ1-1	CASSFTGDTEAFF	TGTGCCAGCAGCTTTACAGGGGACACTGAAGCTTTCTTT
-	TRBD1	TRBV15	TRBJ1-2	CATGSSQTGIDYGYTF	TGTGCCACCGGGTCCTCCCAGACAGGGATTGACTATGGCTACACCTTC
-	-	TRBV7-6	TRBJ1-1	CASSPTPNTEAFF	TGTGCCAGCAGCCCCACACCGAACACTGAAGCTTTCTTT
-	-	TRBV20-1	TRBJ1-2	CSAPWEGYGYTF	TGCAGTGCTCCCTGGGAGGGCTATGGCTACACCTTC
-	-	TRBV30	TRBJ2-1	CAWSALDRTYNEQFF	TGTGCCTGGAGCGCTCTAGACAGGACCTACAATGAGCAGTTCTTC
-	-	TRBV15	TRBJ1-6	CATSFRTNSPLHF	TGTGCCACCAGCTTCAGGACTAATTCACCCCTCCACTTT
-	-	TRBV30	TRBJ1-1	CAWTRSGQGAFF	TGTGCCTGGACCCGCTCGGGCCAAGGCGCTTTCTTT
-	TRBD1	TRBV12-3/TRBV12-4	TRBJ1-2	CASSRQGGPKGWGYTF	TGTGCCAGCAGCCGTCAAGGGGGCCCTAAGGGTTGGGGCTACACCTTC
-	-	TRBV4-2	TRBJ1-2	CASSQDDDGRGGYTF	TGTGCCAGCAGCCAAGATGACGACGGCCGGGGGGGCTACACCTTC
-	-	TRBV14	TRBJ2-1	CASSPAGGPYNEQFF	TGTGCCAGCAGCCCTGCCGGGGGCCCCTACAATGAGCAGTTCTTC
-	-	TRBV13	TRBJ1-6	CASSLGFSRGNSPLHF	TGTGCCAGCAGCTTAGGATTTTCACGGGGGAATTCACCCCTCCACTTT
-	-	TRBV12-3/TRBV12-4	TRBJ2-5	CASSVRTGHDQYF	TGTGCCAGCAGTGTGCGGACTGGGCACGACCAGTACTTC
-	-	TRBV11-2	TRBJ2-1	CASLDGYNEQFF	TGTGCCAGCTTAGACGGATACAATGAGCAGTTCTTC
-	-	TRBV27	TRBJ1-6	CASSARDKSPLHF	TGTGCCAGCAGTGCCCGGGACAAATCACCCCTCCACTTT
-	-	TRBV12-3/TRBV12-4	TRBJ2-3	CASSFVGSGTDTQYF	TGTGCCAGCAGTTTTGTTGGGTCCGGCACAGATACGCAGTATTTT
once	-	TRBV3-1	TRBJ2-5	CASSHLMETQYF	TGTGCCAGCAGCCATCTAATGGAGACCCAGTACTTC
-	TRBD1	TRBV18	TRBJ2-7	CASSPDRNDVEQYF	TGTGCCAGCTCACCGGACAGGAACGATGTCGAGCAGTACTTC
-	-	TRBV30	TRBJ2-3	CAWSVGGGDTQYF	TGTGCCTGGAGTGTAGGTGGAGGAGATACGCAGTATTTT
-	-	TRBV7-8	TRBJ1-2	CASSLIEANYGYTF	TGTGCCAGCAGCTTAATCGAGGCGAACTATGGCTACACCTTC
-	-	TRBV14	TRBJ2-7	CASSQELRTATYEQYF	TGTGCCAGCAGCCAAGAACTGAGGACTGCCACCTACGAGCAGTACTTC